This TCR beta chain was identified in a study of blood T cell repertoires in COVID-19. This CDR3 is 16 amino acids long. CDR1 SGHVS and CDR2 FNYEAQ come from the germline V gene. Trimming took 1 base from V and 2 from J, leaving 11 bases between them. Method: immunoSEQ multiplex PCR; TCRdb's copy keeps in-frame clones and lacks some. The profile shows fewer than 500,000 clones, 80% to 90% of them singletons. Sequenced: PBMCs or T cells enriched from blood (not recorded which). The chain employs TRBV7-6 and TRBJ2-2; weak D call: TRBD2 (5 bases). The TCR was taken from a man between 25 and 39 years old who had recovered from COVID-19. The CDR3 reads CASSLGSGGNTGELFF. The CDR3 DNA follows: TGTGCCAGCAGCTTAGGATCAGGAGGAAACACCGGGGAGCTGTTTTTT. The full variable domain, its missing parts supplied by reference TRBV7-6 and TRBJ2-2, is GAGVSQSPRYKVTKRGQDVALRCDPISGHVSLYWYRQALGQGPEFLTYFNYEAQQDKSGLPNDRFSAERPEGSISTLTIQRTEQRDSAMYRCASSLGSGGNTGELFFGEGSRLTVL.